This T cell receptor (beta chain) was profiled in a study of blood T cell repertoires in COVID-19. Generated by immunoSEQ multiplex PCR, the TCRdb table keeps only in-frame clones and is missing some. The sample contains about 72,000 clones, more than 80% of which appear only once. This clone has just a few counts. The CDR3 has 18 amino acids. CDR1 is MDHEN and CDR2 is SYDVKM in the germline V gene. Germline trimming cut 4 bases from V and 5 bases from J; bases unmatched to any gene: 16. The sequenced sample was peripheral blood. This TCR was sampled from a man younger than 45 with acute or convalescent COVID-19. This rearrangement joins TRBV28 to TRBJ2-7; 11 nucleotides align to TRBD2. The CDR3 is CASSSLAGGPGFTHEQYF. The CDR3 nucleotides are TGTGCCAGCAGTTCCTTAGCGGGAGGGCCCGGGTTTACCCACGAGCAGTACTTC. Full variable domain (remainder filled in from reference TRBV28 and TRBJ2-7): DVKVTQSSRYLVKRTGEKVFLECVQDMDHENMFWYRQDPGLGLRLIYFSYDVKMKEKGDIPEGYSVSREKKERFSLILESASTNQTSMYLCASSSLAGGPGFTHEQYFGPGTRLTVT.